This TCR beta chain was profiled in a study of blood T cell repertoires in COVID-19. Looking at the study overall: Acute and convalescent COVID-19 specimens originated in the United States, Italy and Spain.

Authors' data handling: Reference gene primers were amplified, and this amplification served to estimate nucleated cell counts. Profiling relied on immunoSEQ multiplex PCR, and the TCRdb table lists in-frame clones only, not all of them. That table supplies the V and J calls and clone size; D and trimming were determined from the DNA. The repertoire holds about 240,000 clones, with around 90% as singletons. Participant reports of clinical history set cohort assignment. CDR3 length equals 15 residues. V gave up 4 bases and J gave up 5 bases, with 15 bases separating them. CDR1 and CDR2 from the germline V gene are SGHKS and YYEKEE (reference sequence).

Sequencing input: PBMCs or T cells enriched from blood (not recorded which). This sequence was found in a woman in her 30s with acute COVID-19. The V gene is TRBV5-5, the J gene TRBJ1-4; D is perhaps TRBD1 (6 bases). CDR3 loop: CASSVDHRENEKLFF. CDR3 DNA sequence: TGTGCCAGCAGCGTAGATCACAGGGAGAATGAAAAACTGTTTTTT.